These 12 T cell receptor beta chains were sequenced from one sample in a study of shared clonotypes between healthy human individuals. TCRdb's copy holds only in-frame clones and misses some; the assay was immunoSEQ multiplex PCR. In the table there are some 1,600,000 clones, 95% to 99% of which are singletons. The source material was naive CD4+ T cells sorted from blood. Subset: CD45RA+ positively selected. The receptors shown here come from a man aged 30 to 39 in good health.

The V and J genes are TRBV13 and TRBJ2-7, with a tentative D call TRBD1 (6 bases). Germline CDR1 PRHDT, CDR2 FYEKMQ (reference sequence). V gave up 6 bases and J gave up 3 bases, with 15 bases separating them. The CDR3 runs 14 residues. The CDR3 sequence is CASRRTGQNYEQYF. The CDR3 DNA follows: TGTGCCAGCAGGCGTACCGGACAGAACTACGAGCAGTACTTC.

This chain uses TRBV6-5 with TRBJ2-4; 7 bases fit TRBD1. V was pared by 6 bases and J by 6 bases, with 5 bases of the junction left unmatched. The germline V gene has CDR1 MNHEY and CDR2 SVGAGI. The CDR3 runs 13 residues. The chain's CDR3 is CASSQDRLNIQYF. CDR3 sequence (DNA): TGTGCCAGCAGCCAGGACAGGCTAAACATTCAGTACTTC.

This sequence joins TRBV27 and TRBJ1-3; no clear D. V shed 5 bases and J shed 0 bases, with 11 bases lying between them. Germline CDR1 and CDR2: MNHEY and SMNVEV (reference sequence). This CDR3 contains 15 residues. CDR3 sequence reads: CASSLTASSGNTIYF. Here the CDR3 DNA reads TGTGCCAGCAGTCTGACGGCAAGCTCTGGAAACACCATATATTTT.

The CDR3: CASSAVGSPANYGYTF. CDR3 nucleotide sequence: TGTGCCAGTAGTGCCGTTGGGTCGCCAGCCAACTATGGCTACACCTTC. V and J are TRBV19 and TRBJ1-2; D remains unclear. CDR3 length: 16 amino acids. Germline V gene lookup returns CDR1 LNHDA and CDR2 SQIVND (reference sequence). V lost 5 bases to trimming and J lost 2 bases, with 18 bases between them.

This clone showed up just once. The chain uses TRBV25-1 and TRBJ2-3; TRBD1 is a possible D gene (5 bases). Germline CDR1 MGHDK, CDR2 SYGVNS. CDR3 size: 17 residues. Trimming removed 3 bases from V and 1 base from J, with 17 bases in between. CDR3 in amino acids: CASSDSTGPLGTDTQYF. DNA of the CDR3: TGTGCCAGCAGTGATTCCACAGGTCCCCTCGGCACAGATACGCAGTATTTT.

The chain employs TRBV5-1 and TRBJ1-2, with 7 bases matching TRBD1. The CDR3 runs 14 residues. Germline CDR1 SGHRS, CDR2 YFSETQ. V shed 6 bases, J shed 4 bases, and the junction held 9 bases outside the gene matches. In DNA form, the CDR3 reads TGCGCCAGCAAAGGGACAGCCGAAGCCTATGGCTACACCTTC. Its translation: CASKGTAEAYGYTF.

As concerns this clone: Other nucleotide sequences from this sample produce the same CDR3. The V call is TRBV9, the J call TRBJ2-7, with unresolved D. This CDR3 is 14 amino acids long. Deletions cut 0 bases from V and 3 bases from J, with 10 bases between. In germline, CDR1 is SGDLS, CDR2 YYNGEE. For the CDR3, the DNA is TGTGCCAGCAGCGTAGGGGCTAGTAGCTACGAGCAGTACTTC. It specifies CASSVGASSYEQYF.

The chain uses TRBV27 and TRBJ2-7; D is uncertain. CDR1 is MNHEY, CDR2 SMNVEV, per germline (reference sequence). V lost 0 bases and J 5 bases, leaving 8 bases between the germline ends. The CDR3 is 13 residues long. The CDR3 DNA is TGTGCCAGCAGTTTATCGACCTCACACGAGCAGTACTTC. Translated: CASSLSTSHEQYF.

This clone showed up just once. CDR3 amino acids: CASSNRPTSGNTIYF. CDR3 nucleotides: TGTGCCAGCAGTAACAGGCCTACCTCTGGAAACACCATATATTTT. The V and J genes are TRBV11-2 and TRBJ1-3; D perhaps matches TRBD1 (5 bases). V was trimmed by 6 bases and J by 0 bases, leaving 12 bases between them. The CDR3 contains 15 residues. Germline values: CDR1 SGHAT, CDR2 FQNNGV.

The rearrangement joins TRBV11-1 to TRBJ2-5; 14 nucleotides agree with TRBD2. V lost 4 bases, J lost 3 bases, and 4 bases stayed unmatched. CDR3 size: 16 residues. Germline V CDR1 and CDR2: SGHAT, FQDESV (reference sequence). CDR3 protein: CASSWGLAGVEETQYF. CDR3 sequence (DNA): TGTGCCAGCAGCTGGGGACTAGCGGGAGTGGAAGAGACCCAGTACTTC.

The chain carries TRBV19 and TRBJ2-1; 7 nucleotides agree with TRBD2. This CDR3 spans 17 amino acids. The germline CDR1 and CDR2 sequences are LNHDA and SQIVND (reference sequence). Trimming took 5 bases from V and 8 from J; bases not matched to a gene: 18. The chain's CDR3 is CASSPTSGASSRHEQFF. The CDR3 nucleotides are TGTGCCAGTAGTCCTACAAGCGGGGCTAGCTCTCGTCATGAGCAGTTCTTC.

V usage is TRBV5-6 and J usage is TRBJ1-5; a weak D match, TRBD1 (5 bases). CDR1 and CDR2 from the germline V gene are SGHDT and YYEEEE. The V end lost 5 bases, the J end lost 6 bases, and 15 bases lay between the germline ends. This CDR3 comprises 14 residues. The CDR3 reads CASREDGAGQPQHF. CDR3 sequence (DNA): TGTGCCAGCAGGGAGGACGGGGCCGGTCAGCCCCAGCATTTT.